A selection of T cell receptor beta chains follows, all from one sample in a study of technical replicates of blood from a few donors. The assay was immunoSEQ multiplex PCR, and TCRdb's table has in-frame clones only and misses some. Of tens of thousands of clones listed, 75% to 95% were seen once; the top ten hold about 3.6%. Sequenced material: PBMCs. The receptors come from a human donor in good health. Some clones in this sample may be carry-over from other donors' samples. Both conserved end residues are part of each CDR3. The D gene is left open where the match is weak. Expanded clones are given a class, and other clones once, few, many or no size at all.

size: .
J: TRBJ2-1
V: TRBV5-1
D: .
DNA: TGCGCCAGCAGCTCCGGGGGACCCTACAATGAGCAGTTCTTC
CDR3: CASSSGGPYNEQFF

size: .
J: TRBJ2-3
V: TRBV6-5
D: .
DNA: TGTGCCAGCAGTTACTCTGGGGGCGGCACAGATACGCAGTATTTT
CDR3: CASSYSGGGTDTQYF

size: .
J: TRBJ2-2
V: TRBV15
D: TRBD1
DNA: TGTGCCACCAGCAATGGACAGGCAGTTACCGGGGAGCTGTTTTTT
CDR3: CATSNGQAVTGELFF

size: .
J: TRBJ1-6
V: TRBV10-3
D: TRBD1
DNA: TGTGCCATTAGGGTCGGACAGGAAACAAATTCACCCCTCCACTTT
CDR3: CAIRVGQETNSPLHF

size: .
J: TRBJ2-3
V: TRBV10-3
D: .
DNA: TGTGCCATCAGTGATCACAGGGGCATCCCTGCCGGGGGCCGGTCAGATACGCAGTATTTT
CDR3: CAISDHRGIPAGGRSDTQYF

size: once
J: TRBJ2-7
V: TRBV5-6
D: .
DNA: TGTGCCAGCAGCTTGTCAGGGGCCGAGCAGTACTTC
CDR3: CASSLSGAEQYF

size: .
J: TRBJ2-1
V: TRBV7-8
D: TRBD2
DNA: TGTGCCAGCAGCTTAACGGAGAATAGCGGGAGTAATGAGCAGTTCTTC
CDR3: CASSLTENSGSNEQFF

size: .
J: TRBJ2-3
V: TRBV4-1
D: TRBD2
DNA: TGCGCCAGCCGAGAAAGCGGGAGTACAGATACGCAGTATTTT
CDR3: CASRESGSTDTQYF

size: .
J: TRBJ2-3
V: TRBV1
D: .
DNA: TGCACCACGTACCTCACGCTCGGGGGGCGATCCCAAACTAGCACAGATACGCAGTATTTT
CDR3: CTTYLTLGGRSQTSTDTQYF

size: .
J: TRBJ2-2
V: TRBV2
D: TRBD1
DNA: TGTGCCAGCAGTCGGGACAGAAACACCGGGGAGCTGTTTTTT
CDR3: CASSRDRNTGELFF

size: once
J: TRBJ2-5
V: TRBV5-5
D: .
DNA: TGTGCCAGCAGCTTGGGGGCAGGGGGGATCCAAGAGACCCAGTACTTC
CDR3: CASSLGAGGIQETQYF

size: .
J: TRBJ2-3
V: TRBV5-4
D: TRBD2
DNA: TGTGCCAGCAGCCTTCGGACTAGCGCCGATACGCAGTATTTT
CDR3: CASSLRTSADTQYF

size: .
J: TRBJ2-3
V: TRBV7-2
D: .
DNA: TGTGCCAGCAGCTTGTACACAGATACGCAGTATTTT
CDR3: CASSLYTDTQYF

size: .
J: TRBJ2-7
V: TRBV29-1
D: TRBD2
DNA: TGCAGCGTTGGCGGGGGGAGCTCCTACGAGCAGTACTTC
CDR3: CSVGGGSSYEQYF

size: .
J: TRBJ2-6
V: TRBV5-4
D: .
DNA: TGTGCCAGCAGCGCTTCGGTAGGGGCCAACGTCCTGACTTTC
CDR3: CASSASVGANVLTF

size: .
J: TRBJ2-7
V: TRBV18
D: TRBD1
DNA: TGTGCCAGCTCAATAGGGGGCCATAGCTCCTACGAGCAGTACTTC
CDR3: CASSIGGHSSYEQYF

size: .
J: TRBJ1-5
V: TRBV28
D: TRBD1
DNA: TGTGCCAGCTTACCTAGGACAGGGGATACTCAGCCCCAGCATTTT
CDR3: CASLPRTGDTQPQHF

size: .
J: TRBJ2-1
V: TRBV5-8
D: TRBD2
DNA: TGTGCCAGCAGCCATCCGGGACTAGCGGGGAGCTCCTACAATGAGCAGTTCTTC
CDR3: CASSHPGLAGSSYNEQFF

size: .
J: TRBJ2-5
V: TRBV19
D: TRBD1
DNA: TGTGCCAGTAGTAGGGACAGGGGCGCTCGAGAGACCCAGTACTTC
CDR3: CASSRDRGARETQYF

size: .
J: TRBJ2-7
V: TRBV6-5
D: .
DNA: TGTGCCAGCAGTTACTCGAGCGGTATATTCTCCTACGAGCAGTACTTC
CDR3: CASSYSSGIFSYEQYF

size: .
J: TRBJ1-4
V: TRBV5-8
D: .
DNA: TGTGCCAGCAGCTTGGGGCTAGCTAATGAAAAACTGTTTTTT
CDR3: CASSLGLANEKLFF

size: .
J: TRBJ2-3
V: TRBV6-5
D: TRBD2
DNA: TGTGCCAGCAGTAGCGGGGGGGCGGGAGATACGCAGTATTTT
CDR3: CASSSGGAGDTQYF

size: .
J: TRBJ2-2
V: TRBV12-5
D: TRBD2
DNA: TGTGCTAGTGGCTCGGGACTAGCTTTCACCGGGGAGCTGTTTTTT
CDR3: CASGSGLAFTGELFF

size: .
J: TRBJ2-7
V: TRBV6-6
D: .
DNA: TGTGCCAGCAATGAGGGCTCCTACGAGCAGTACTTC
CDR3: CASNEGSYEQYF

size: .
J: TRBJ2-2
V: TRBV2
D: TRBD2
DNA: TGTGCCAGCAGTGAGGTCGCTAGTCGGGGGGCCGGGGAGCTGTTTTTT
CDR3: CASSEVASRGAGELFF

size: .
J: TRBJ2-5
V: TRBV2
D: TRBD2
DNA: TGTGCCAGCCGCCGAGCGGGGTCGTACCAAGAGACCCAGTACTTC
CDR3: CASRRAGSYQETQYF

size: .
J: TRBJ2-3
V: TRBV5-1
D: .
DNA: TGCGCCAGCAGCCACACAGATACGCAGTATTTT
CDR3: CASSHTDTQYF

size: few
J: TRBJ2-3
V: TRBV30
D: .
DNA: TGTGCCTGGAGTGTACGTCGCGCAGATACGCAGTATTTT
CDR3: CAWSVRRADTQYF

size: .
J: TRBJ2-7
V: TRBV6-5
D: .
DNA: TGTGCCAGCAGCTCCGGGTCCTACGAGCAGTACTTC
CDR3: CASSSGSYEQYF

size: once
J: TRBJ2-7
V: TRBV4-3
D: .
DNA: TGCGCCAGCAGCCAAGAGGCCCCAGGGCCCTACGAGCAGTACTTC
CDR3: CASSQEAPGPYEQYF

size: .
J: TRBJ1-3
V: TRBV5-4
D: TRBD1
DNA: TGTGCCAGCAGCTACGGGACAGCCGGAAACACCATATATTTT
CDR3: CASSYGTAGNTIYF

size: .
J: TRBJ2-5
V: TRBV9
D: .
DNA: TGTGCCAGCAGCGTCCGCTCCCAGGGGGAGACCCAGTACTTC
CDR3: CASSVRSQGETQYF